Detailed here is one TCR beta chain. Generated by immunoSEQ multiplex PCR, the TCRdb table keeps only in-frame clones and is missing some. The sample carries about 190,000 clones, about 81% recorded once. This specimen belongs to a study of blood T cell repertoires in COVID-19. For the study at large: The United States, Italy and Spain were the sources of the acute and convalescent COVID-19 samples.

This clonotype originated in a woman younger than 45 who had recovered from COVID-19. Sequenced sample: PBMCs or T cells enriched from blood (not recorded which).

Here the CDR3 reads CASSIRSNTEAFF. DNA for the CDR3: TGTGCCAGCAGCATCAGGTCGAACACTGAAGCTTTCTTT. The rearrangement uses TRBV11-3 and TRBJ1-1; D not certain. The CDR3 runs 13 residues. Trimming stripped 5 bases from V and 1 base from J, with 8 bases between. The germline CDR1 and CDR2 sequences are SGHNT and YENEEA.